The 9 T cell receptor beta chains in this list originate from one sample, sequenced in a study of identical twins. TCRdb independently ran MiXCR on the 5' RACE reads; one entry per CDR3 protein. Of 250,000 or so distinct CDR3 sequences in the sample, about an eighth are singletons; the top ten hold under 4.5%. The sample was also linked to a second study, of yellow fever vaccine responses in identical twins.

Sample: memory (CD45RO+) T cells sorted from blood. The receptor set was obtained from a woman aged 18-29 years in good health.

This clonotype has a count of ten or more. The V gene is TRBV5-1, the J gene TRBJ2-5, with D possibly matching TRBD2 (6 bases). The CDR3 sequence is 13 residues long. Germline V lookup: CDR1 SGHRS, CDR2 YFSETQ. V lost 4 bases, J lost 5 bases, and 12 bases lay in between. The CDR3 here is CASSLGGGETQYF. The CDR3 DNA follows: TGCGCCAGCAGCCTTGGGGGAGGCGAGACCCAGTACTTC.

The V call is TRBV7-2, the J call TRBJ2-1, with a tentative D call TRBD2 (5 bases). Per germline, CDR1 SGHTA and CDR2 FQGNSA. Trimming cost V 5 bases and J 9 bases, with 17 bases left between them. CDR3 length equals 14 residues. CDR3 residues: CASSARGGSLEQFF. CDR3 nucleotides: TGTGCCAGCAGCGCCCGAGGAGGTTCTCTTGAGCAGTTCTTC. The full variable domain, its missing parts supplied by reference TRBV7-2 and TRBJ2-1, is GAGVSQSPSNKVTEKGKDVELRCDPISGHTALYWYRQSLGQGLEFLIYFQGNSAPDKSGLPSDRFSAERTGGSVSTLTIQRTQQEDSAVYLCASSARGGSLEQFFGPGTRLTVL.

The chain employs TRBV6-1 and TRBJ2-5; D is uncertain. Looked up from germline, CDR1 is MNHNS and CDR2 is SASEGT. Trimming cost V 2 bases and J 4 bases, with 2 bases left between them. The CDR3 sequence is 11 residues long. This CDR3 is CASSESETQYF. CDR3 in DNA: TGTGCCAGCAGTGAATCAGAGACCCAGTACTTC.

This clonotype was detected ten times or more. This rearrangement joins TRBV5-5 to TRBJ2-5; D call uncertain. From germline, CDR1 is SGHKS and CDR2 YYEKEE (reference sequence). This CDR3 is built from 15 residues. The V end lost 1 base, the J end lost 4 bases, and 14 bases lay between the germline ends. In DNA form, the CDR3 reads TGTGCCAGCAGCTTGATTATCCTAGACTCAGAGACCCAGTACTTC. It codes for CASSLIILDSETQYF.

This clonotype was seen more than once but under ten times. The chain combines TRBV4-2 with TRBJ2-5, with TRBD2 matching 7 bases. The junction had 9 bases not matched to a gene; V was cut back by 0 bases and J by 5 bases. This CDR3 has 16 residues. Germline V lookup: CDR1 LGHNA, CDR2 YNFKEQ. The CDR3 region has the DNA TGTGCCAGCAGCCAAGATGGAACTAGCGCTGTTGAGACCCAGTACTTC. Residues: CASSQDGTSAVETQYF.

V is TRBV7-9 and J is TRBJ1-6; D is unclear. The CDR3 totals 11 residues. Trimming shortened V by 5 bases and J by 7 bases, and 3 bases separated the two germline ends. Per the germline V gene, CDR1 is SEHNR and CDR2 is FQNEAQ (reference sequence). The CDR3, as DNA: TGTGCCAGCAGCGAGAATTCACCCCTCCACTTT. Its protein product is CASSENSPLHF.

This chain uses TRBV5-6 with TRBJ2-1; 8 bases match TRBD2. Germline V gene lookup returns CDR1 SGHDT and CDR2 YYEEEE. The junction had 12 bases not matched to a gene; V was cut back by 4 bases and J by 6 bases. CDR3 length equals 16 residues. DNA of the CDR3: TGTGCCAGCAGCCTTGGCCCCGGACTAGCCTTCAATGAGCAGTTCTTC. It is translated as CASSLGPGLAFNEQFF.

This clonotype came up a few times. V is TRBV13 and J is TRBJ2-5; maybe TRBD1 (5 bases). With 0 bases removed from V and 13 bases from J, the gap between germline ends came to 12 bases. Per the germline V gene, CDR1 is PRHDT and CDR2 is FYEKMQ (reference sequence). The CDR3 has 12 amino acids. The CDR3 coding sequence is TGTGCCAGCAGCTTAGGACAGGCGGAGCGGTACTTC. Its protein product is CASSLGQAERYF.

This clonotype has a count of ten or more. CDR3 loop: CASSFDHQYNEQFF. The CDR3 nucleotides read TGCGCCAGCAGCTTCGACCATCAATACAATGAGCAGTTCTTC. J is TRBJ2-1 and V is TRBV5-1, with D unclear. The length of the CDR3 is 14 residues. Looked up from germline, CDR1 is SGHRS and CDR2 is YFSETQ. V was trimmed by 2 bases and J by 4 bases, leaving 10 bases between them.